A selection of T cell receptor beta chains follows, all from one sample in a study of T-cell reconstitution after alpha-beta-depleted transplantation in children. One entry per CDR3 protein, called by TCRdb with MiXCR from the PCR reads. The profile shows approximately 250,000 distinct CDR3 sequences, around 8.9% of them singletons. This specimen was PBMCs from the stem cell graft donor, taken from the stem cell graft. These receptors originate from a human donor who donated a stem cell graft to a child with SCID. Both conserved end residues are part of each CDR3. The D gene is left open where the match is weak. Size tells how often a clone was seen, or its class if it is expanded.

j_call | d_call | clone_size | v_call | cdr3_nt | cdr3_aa
TRBJ1-5 | - | many | TRBV12-3/TRBV12-4 | TGTGCCAGCAGTTTACTGGGGACAAAAAATCAGCCCCAGCATTTT | CASSLLGTKNQPQHF
TRBJ2-7 | TRBD1 | many | TRBV27 | TGTGCCAGCAGTTTATCGACAGGGTCCGGGCAGTACTTC | CASSLSTGSGQYF
TRBJ2-4 | TRBD1 | many | TRBV28 | TGTGCCAGCAGCTCCGGGACAGGGGGCAACATTCAGTACTTC | CASSSGTGGNIQYF
TRBJ2-1 | - | many | TRBV6-5 | TGTGCCAGCACCCCAGACGGCGTTGGCATACAGTTCTTC | CASTPDGVGIQFF
TRBJ1-6 | - | many | TRBV18 | TGTGCCAGCTCACCGGGCAGAGCCTATAATTCACCCCTCCACTTT | CASSPGRAYNSPLHF
TRBJ2-7 | - | many | TRBV7-6 | TGTGCCAGCAGCTTAGCAACCTTCTACGAGCAGTACTTC | CASSLATFYEQYF
TRBJ2-7 | - | many | TRBV4-1 | TGCGCCAGCAGCCAAGATTGGTCAGGGAATTTCGAGCAGTACTTC | CASSQDWSGNFEQYF
TRBJ2-3 | - | many | TRBV20-1 | TGCAGTGCCCCGAGGTTTGACACGCAGTATTTT | CSAPRFDTQYF
TRBJ2-7 | TRBD2 | many | TRBV5-1 | TGCGCCAGCAGCCAAACTAGCGGGGTTTCCTACGAGCAGTACTTC | CASSQTSGVSYEQYF
TRBJ1-1 | TRBD1 | many | TRBV13 | TGTGCCAGCAGCGGACCGGACAGGGAGAACACTGAAGCTTTCTTT | CASSGPDRENTEAFF
TRBJ2-7 | TRBD1 | many | TRBV20-1 | TGCAGTGCAGAAGACAGGGATCGTACCTACGAGCAGTACTTC | CSAEDRDRTYEQYF
TRBJ1-1 | - | many | TRBV25-1 | TGTGCCAGCAGTGAATTTGTTGGGAGGGACACTGAAGCTTTCTTT | CASSEFVGRDTEAFF
TRBJ1-5 | TRBD1 | few | TRBV12-3/TRBV12-4 | TGTGCCAGCAGCTTACAGGGGAGGGGTCAGCCCCAGCATTTT | CASSLQGRGQPQHF
TRBJ2-3 | TRBD2 | many | TRBV7-3 | TGTGCCAGCAGCTTAAGATCGGGGGGGGGTACAGATACGCAGTATTTT | CASSLRSGGGTDTQYF
TRBJ2-2 | TRBD2 | many | TRBV18 | TGTGCCAGCTCTCCCCCACTAGCGGGGAACACCGGGGAGCTGTTTTTT | CASSPPLAGNTGELFF